This is a list of T cell receptor beta chains from one sample in a study of OX40 agonist ivuxolimab in advanced cancers. TCRdb's copy holds only in-frame clones and misses some; the assay was immunoSEQ multiplex PCR. The data show about 20,000 clones, with approximately 80% seen just once and about 22% held by the top ten. The sequences come from CD4+ or CD8+ T cells sorted from blood, collected in a trial of the OX40 agonist ivuxolimab. The receptors were gathered from an adult with an advanced solid tumor such as melanoma, head and neck, liver or kidney cancer. Both conserved end residues are part of each CDR3. Fields, in order: J gene, D gene, clone size, V gene, CDR3 DNA, CDR3 protein. D genes are given only for firm matches. Clone size, where shown, is once, few, many, or a class for clones that have expanded.

TRBJ2-1 | - | - | TRBV9 | TGTGCCAGCAGCGTAGGGCAGGTTTACAATGAGCAGTTCTTC | CASSVGQVYNEQFF
TRBJ2-2 | - | - | TRBV4-3 | TGCGCCAGCAGCCAAGACCCTCCTGGGGCCCCCTCAGGGGAGCTGTTTTTT | CASSQDPPGAPSGELFF
TRBJ1-2 | TRBD1 | - | TRBV27 | TGTGCCAGCCTTGGGACAGGTCGATCCTATGGCTACACCTTC | CASLGTGRSYGYTF
TRBJ1-1 | - | - | TRBV29-1 | TGCAGCGTTGTTCCCCACAGGGACCCTATGAACACTGAAGCTTTCTTT | CSVVPHRDPMNTEAFF
TRBJ1-2 | - | - | TRBV9 | TGTGCCAGCAGCGGTCACGTTACTTATGGCTACACCTTC | CASSGHVTYGYTF
TRBJ2-3 | TRBD2 | - | TRBV13 | TGTGCCAGCAGCTTATACCTAGCGGGGCCCAAGGGAAGCGCAGATACGCAGTATTTT | CASSLYLAGPKGSADTQYF
TRBJ2-1 | - | - | TRBV29-1 | TGCAGCGTTGGAGGGAGGAATGAGCAGTTCTTC | CSVGGRNEQFF
TRBJ1-2 | TRBD1 | - | TRBV19 | TGTGCCAGTAGTATCCCCCGACAGGGAAACTATGGCTACACCTTC | CASSIPRQGNYGYTF
TRBJ2-7 | TRBD2 | - | TRBV19 | TGTGCCAGTAGTAACCCGACTAGCGGGAGTTACGAGCAGTACTTC | CASSNPTSGSYEQYF
TRBJ2-5 | - | - | TRBV5-1 | TGCGCCAGCAGCTTGGGACTAGAAGAGACCCAGTACTTC | CASSLGLEETQYF
TRBJ1-3 | - | - | TRBV5-4 | TGTGCCAGCAGCTTGAATGGAAACACCATATATTTT | CASSLNGNTIYF
TRBJ2-3 | TRBD2 | - | TRBV29-1 | TGCAGCGTAGTTAGCGGGAGCGGGGCAGATACGCAGTATTTT | CSVVSGSGADTQYF
TRBJ1-2 | - | - | TRBV11-2 | TGTGCCAGCAGCTTAGGGACGGACTATGGCTACACCTTC | CASSLGTDYGYTF
TRBJ2-7 | TRBD1 | - | TRBV13 | TGTGCCACCACAGGGGCCCAGGTAACGGAGCAGCACTTC | CATTGAQVTEQHF
TRBJ2-7 | - | - | TRBV7-2 | TGTGCCAGCAGCTTCTCCCTGAGGGGCAGGCTCGACGAGCAGTACTTC | CASSFSLRGRLDEQYF
TRBJ2-2 | TRBD1 | - | TRBV30 | TGTGCCTGGAACCCGACAGGGCGGGCCGGGGAGCTGTTTTTT | CAWNPTGRAGELFF
TRBJ2-1 | - | - | TRBV5-5 | TGTGCCAGCAGCTTGTACGTCAGCTCCTACAATGAGCAGTTCTTC | CASSLYVSSYNEQFF
TRBJ2-7 | - | - | TRBV5-1 | TGCGCCAGCAGCGAGGGGACTTCCTTCCGCTACGAGCAGTACTTC | CASSEGTSFRYEQYF
TRBJ2-5 | - | - | TRBV9 | TGTGCCAGCAGCTTCGGGGTAAAGGAGACCCAGTACTTC | CASSFGVKETQYF
TRBJ1-1 | - | - | TRBV10-3 | TGTGCCATCAGTGAGTCCCTGAACACTGAAGCTTTCTTT | CAISESLNTEAFF
TRBJ2-7 | - | - | TRBV7-9 | TGTGCCAGCAGCTTTGGGGGTCCCTACGAGCAGTACTTC | CASSFGGPYEQYF
TRBJ2-7 | - | - | TRBV30 | TGTGCCTGGAGTATGAGCTACGAGCAGTACTTC | CAWSMSYEQYF
TRBJ1-1 | - | - | TRBV13 | TGTGCCAGCAGCTTAAACAGGGAGGTGAACACTGAAGCTTTCTTT | CASSLNREVNTEAFF
TRBJ2-6 | - | - | TRBV19 | TGTGCCAGTAGTGACCCGCCAGGGGCTGGGGCCAACGTCCTGACTTTC | CASSDPPGAGANVLTF
TRBJ2-7 | - | - | TRBV5-1 | TGCGCCAGCAGCTTAACCCAGGTCAGTCACTACGAGCAGTACTTC | CASSLTQVSHYEQYF
TRBJ2-5 | TRBD1 | - | TRBV28 | TGTGCCAGCAGCGCCGACAGGGTTCAGGAGACCCAGTACTTC | CASSADRVQETQYF
TRBJ1-2 | TRBD1 | - | TRBV9 | TGTGCCAGCAGCGGAGACAGGGGGCAGAACTATGGCTACACCTTC | CASSGDRGQNYGYTF
TRBJ1-4 | TRBD1 | - | TRBV6-5 | TGTGCCAGCAGTTACCAGGCCGGGACAGGGATTGAAAAACTGTTTTTT | CASSYQAGTGIEKLFF
TRBJ2-7 | - | few | TRBV28 | TGTGCCAGCAGCTCCACGTGGGCCTACGAGCAGTACTTC | CASSSTWAYEQYF
TRBJ1-3 | - | - | TRBV10-2 | TGCGCCAGCAGTGAGTTGGGGGGCGCTGGAAACACCATATATTTT | CASSELGGAGNTIYF
TRBJ1-1 | TRBD1 | - | TRBV27 | TGTGCCAGCAGTTTGGAGACAGGGCGTGGAGCTTTCTTT | CASSLETGRGAFF
TRBJ2-7 | TRBD2 | medium-sized | TRBV28 | TGTGCCAGCACGTCGAGCGGGAGTGGAGAGCAGTACTTC | CASTSSGSGEQYF
TRBJ1-4 | - | few | TRBV6-1 | TGTGCCAGCAGTCTGACCGCGGAACGCGAAAAACTGTTTTTT | CASSLTAEREKLFF